A selection of T cell receptor beta chains follows, all from one sample in a study of cytomegalovirus exposure and HLA in healthy donors. The protocol was immunoSEQ multiplex PCR, while the TCRdb copy is restricted to in-frame clones and leaves out a portion. The sample shows over 150,000 clones, 74% of them seen only once. The specimen sequenced was PBMCs. These receptors all come from a man younger than 45 in good health and CMV-seronegative. The CDR3 runs from the conserved cysteine through the conserved F or W. The order of the fields is clone size, D gene, V gene, J gene, CDR3 DNA, CDR3 protein. D genes are given only for firm matches. Expanded clones are given a class, and other clones once, few, many or no size at all.

clone size: .; D gene: .; V gene: TRBV29-1; J gene: TRBJ2-5; CDR3 DNA: TGCAGCGTTGAAGATCGAACACAGGGCTTTCAAGAGACCCAGTACTTC; CDR3 protein: CSVEDRTQGFQETQYF
clone size: few; D gene: .; V gene: TRBV7-3; J gene: TRBJ1-1; CDR3 DNA: TGTGCCAGCAGCTTAAATCCGGGAGGGGGCACTGAAGCTTTCTTT; CDR3 protein: CASSLNPGGGTEAFF
clone size: .; D gene: .; V gene: TRBV30; J gene: TRBJ2-3; CDR3 DNA: TGTGCCTGGAGTCCTCCGACTAGAGCAGATACGCAGTATTTT; CDR3 protein: CAWSPPTRADTQYF
clone size: .; D gene: TRBD1; V gene: TRBV30; J gene: TRBJ2-1; CDR3 DNA: TGTGCCTGGAGTTACAGGGGGCCCGACTCCGGGGGTGAGCAGTTCTTC; CDR3 protein: CAWSYRGPDSGGEQFF
clone size: .; D gene: .; V gene: TRBV7-2; J gene: TRBJ1-1; CDR3 DNA: TGTGCCAGCAGCTTAACAGGGAACACTGAAGCTTTCTTT; CDR3 protein: CASSLTGNTEAFF
clone size: few; D gene: .; V gene: TRBV12-2; J gene: TRBJ1-5; CDR3 DNA: TGTGCAAGTCGCTTAGCGCGGGGAGCTGACAATCAGCCCCAGCATTTT; CDR3 protein: CASRLARGADNQPQHF
clone size: .; D gene: .; V gene: TRBV6-1; J gene: TRBJ1-4; CDR3 DNA: TGTGCCAGCACCCCGGGCGGGGGTATTGAAAAACTGTTTTTT; CDR3 protein: CASTPGGGIEKLFF
clone size: .; D gene: .; V gene: TRBV19; J gene: TRBJ2-1; CDR3 DNA: TGTGCCAGTAGTATAGTGGCCAGGAATGAGCAGTTCTTC; CDR3 protein: CASSIVARNEQFF
clone size: once; D gene: TRBD1; V gene: TRBV25-1; J gene: TRBJ1-4; CDR3 DNA: TGTGCCAGCCGTCGGGACAGGGGGGAAAAACTGTTTTTT; CDR3 protein: CASRRDRGEKLFF
clone size: .; D gene: .; V gene: TRBV7-2; J gene: TRBJ2-7; CDR3 DNA: TGTGCCAGCAGCTACGGGAGCTATACGAGCGAGCAGTACTTC; CDR3 protein: CASSYGSYTSEQYF
clone size: .; D gene: TRBD1; V gene: TRBV30; J gene: TRBJ1-2; CDR3 DNA: TGTGCCTCTCAGGGGGACATCTATGGCTACACCTTC; CDR3 protein: CASQGDIYGYTF
clone size: .; D gene: .; V gene: TRBV21-1; J gene: TRBJ2-1; CDR3 DNA: TGTGCCAGCAGCAAAGGAGAAGGGACTCGTTACAATGAGCAGTTCTTC; CDR3 protein: CASSKGEGTRYNEQFF
clone size: .; D gene: TRBD1; V gene: TRBV14; J gene: TRBJ2-2; CDR3 DNA: TGTGCCAGCAGCCGAACGACAGGGCTATCCGGGGAGCTGTTTTTT; CDR3 protein: CASSRTTGLSGELFF
clone size: .; D gene: .; V gene: TRBV6-1; J gene: TRBJ2-5; CDR3 DNA: TGTGCCAGCAGTGGAACAGGGTTTTCTCTGGAGACCCAGTACTTC; CDR3 protein: CASSGTGFSLETQYF
clone size: .; D gene: TRBD1; V gene: TRBV4-1; J gene: TRBJ1-4; CDR3 DNA: TGCGCCAGCAGCCAAGAGGCAAACAAGGGGGCGTTTGAAAAACTGTTTTTT; CDR3 protein: CASSQEANKGAFEKLFF
clone size: .; D gene: .; V gene: TRBV5-6; J gene: TRBJ1-6; CDR3 DNA: TGTGCCAGCAGCAAGGGGAGGATGGGGAATTCACCCCTCCACTTT; CDR3 protein: CASSKGRMGNSPLHF
clone size: .; D gene: .; V gene: TRBV7-9; J gene: TRBJ1-1; CDR3 DNA: TGTGCCAGCATGCGGGGACTAACTGAAGCTTTCTTT; CDR3 protein: CASMRGLTEAFF
clone size: .; D gene: .; V gene: TRBV5-4; J gene: TRBJ2-2; CDR3 DNA: TGTGCCAGCAGCTTGGCGCAGGGGAACACCGGGGAGCTGTTTTTT; CDR3 protein: CASSLAQGNTGELFF
clone size: .; D gene: .; V gene: TRBV5-6; J gene: TRBJ1-5; CDR3 DNA: TGTGCCAGCAGCTTGTGGGGGGGATATAGCAATCAGCCCCAGCATTTT; CDR3 protein: CASSLWGGYSNQPQHF
clone size: .; D gene: .; V gene: TRBV27; J gene: TRBJ1-6; CDR3 DNA: TGTGCCAGCAGTTTATATCCTTTTATTCGTATTTCACCCCTCCACTTT; CDR3 protein: CASSLYPFIRISPLHF
clone size: .; D gene: .; V gene: TRBV28; J gene: TRBJ2-1; CDR3 DNA: TGTGCCAGCACTGGAATGTCGGACACCCACTCCTACAATGAGCAGTTCTTC; CDR3 protein: CASTGMSDTHSYNEQFF
clone size: .; D gene: .; V gene: TRBV10-3; J gene: TRBJ1-5; CDR3 DNA: TGTGCCATCAGTGAGGGCGGGGCTGATCAGCCCCAGCATTTT; CDR3 protein: CAISEGGADQPQHF